This T cell receptor beta chain was recovered during a study of blood T cell repertoires in COVID-19. Across the whole study: The United States, Italy and Spain provided the acute and convalescent COVID-19 samples. T cells, B-cell-depleted T cells, or PBMCs supplied cDNA or gDNA.

Comment on this clone: Other DNA variants within this sample encode the same CDR3.

Authors' data handling: Amplification with reference gene primers provided the estimates of nucleated cell counts. Assay: immunoSEQ multiplex PCR; the TCRdb copy retains only in-frame clones and omits some. The V and J calls and the clone size are those of that table, but D and trimming were determined from the DNA. The table has approximately 210,000 clones, approximately 79% seen once. This TCR was recovered from a human donor in a cohort sampled during active COVID-19. Sequences were obtained from peripheral blood.

Written as DNA, the CDR3 is TGTGCCAGCAGTCTACTAACCGGGGAGCTGTTTTTT. Amino acids: CASSLLTGELFF. The chain carries TRBV28 and TRBJ2-2; D ambiguous. V lost 5 bases, J lost 5 bases, and 6 bases lay in between. Germline CDR1 and CDR2: MDHEN and SYDVKM. This CDR3 comprises 12 residues.